This T cell receptor (beta chain) originates from a study of shared clonotypes between healthy human individuals. Whole-study results and caveats: Genetic and exposure-history diversity was limited by the small donor number. An anticipated effect of sequencing depth on clonotype sharing among donors was recognized.

CDR1 SEHNR and CDR2 FQNEAQ come from the germline V gene (reference sequence). V shed 5 bases and J 5 bases; nucleotides not matched to a gene: 3. This CDR3 is built from 14 residues. Unsorted PBMCs provided DNA that was sequenced on ten immunoSEQ deep assay plates. Measured with immunoSEQ multiplex PCR; TCRdb has only the in-frame clones, and not every one. Among 470,000 or so clones, approximately 81% were seen once, and the ten largest hold roughly an eighth. For this clone: Its antigen is unknown.

Sequencing was done on a sample of PBMCs. The sequence came from a woman between 40 and 50 years old in good health. Some clones in this sample may be carry-over from other donors' samples. This chain links TRBV7-9 with TRBJ1-4; 9 bases agree with TRBD1. In DNA, the CDR3 is TGTGCCAGCAGCACAGGACAGGGGAATGAAAAACTGTTTTTT. Translation gives CASSTGQGNEKLFF.